A single sample is the source of the 29 T cell receptor beta chains below, sequenced in a study of cytomegalovirus exposure and HLA in healthy donors. Assay used: immunoSEQ multiplex PCR; TCRdb lists only in-frame clones, some missing. The sample shows under 50,000 clones, approximately 93% of them seen only once. Material for sequencing was PBMCs. These receptors all come from a woman younger than 35 in good health and CMV-seropositive.

This rearrangement joins TRBV15 to TRBJ2-3; D ambiguous. Germline CDR1 is LNHNV and CDR2 is YYDKDF (reference sequence). V shed 4 bases and J shed 2 bases, with 13 bases lying between them. CDR3 length: 15 residues. CDR3 in DNA: TGTGCCACCAGCAACCCTACCATATACACAGATACGCAGTATTTT. Translated, it gives CATSNPTIYTDTQYF.

The rearrangement joins TRBV4-2 to TRBJ2-7, with TRBD1 matching over 9 bases. The trim removed 1 base at V and 6 bases at J, leaving 10 bases unmatched. Germline assignment: CDR1 LGHNA and CDR2 YNFKEQ. The CDR3 contains 16 residues. DNA for the CDR3: TGTGCCAGCAGCCAAGGCGGACAGGGGTTTAGCGGCGAGCAGTACTTC. Its protein product is CASSQGGQGFSGEQYF.

This clone was counted a single time. The chain uses TRBV9 and TRBJ1-4, with 7 positions matching TRBD1. This CDR3 is built from 15 residues. Looked up from germline, CDR1 is SGDLS and CDR2 is YYNGEE. V was clipped by 6 bases and J by 5 bases; unmatched bases: 10. The CDR3 sequence is CASNAAGQNNEKLFF. The CDR3 region has the DNA TGTGCCAGCAATGCGGCGGGACAGAACAATGAAAAACTGTTTTTT.

The chain combines TRBV10-3 with TRBJ2-7, with 8 bases aligning to TRBD2. The CDR3 spans 14 residues. With 0 bases clipped from V and 3 bases from J, the junction kept 1 base outside the gene matches. Germline V gene lookup returns CDR1 ENHRY and CDR2 SYGVKD. In DNA, the CDR3 is TGTGCCATCAGTGAGTCGACTAGCGTCTACGAGCAGTACTTC. Its protein is CAISESTSVYEQYF.

This clone has just one count. CDR3 amino acids: CASSPSGSDEKLFF. CDR3 nucleotides: TGTGCCAGCTCACCTTCGGGATCGGATGAAAAACTGTTTTTT. The chain is built from TRBV18 and TRBJ1-4, with no clear D. Germline values: CDR1 KGHSH, CDR2 LQKENI. The V gene lost 3 bases and the J gene lost 6 bases, with 11 bases spanning the gap. This CDR3 contains 14 residues.

The chain combines TRBV29-1 with TRBJ2-1; D is perhaps TRBD1 (6 bases). CDR3 length equals 14 residues. V was clipped by 7 bases and J by 4 bases, with 17 bases between them. Germline V CDR1 and CDR2: SQVTM, ANQGSEA. CDR3: CSAETGSLYNEQFF. CDR3 DNA: TGCAGCGCGGAGACAGGCTCTCTTTACAATGAGCAGTTCTTC.

V gene TRBV5-4 combines with J gene TRBJ2-5; D is possibly TRBD1 (6 bases). The CDR3 loop spans 15 amino acids. V lost 7 bases, J lost 3 bases, and 19 bases lay in between. CDR1 and CDR2 (germline): SGHNT, YYREEE (reference sequence). The CDR3 is CASHLMGRGEETQYF. The CDR3 DNA sequence: TGTGCCAGCCACCTGATGGGCAGGGGAGAAGAGACCCAGTACTTC. Using reference TRBV5-4 and TRBJ2-5 for the parts outside the CDR3, the full variable domain is ETGVTQSPTHLIKTRGQQVTLRCSSQSGHNTVSWYQQALGQGPQFIFQYYREEENGRGNFPPRFSGLQFPNYSSELNVNALELDDSALYLCASHLMGRGEETQYFGPGTRLLVL.

This chain links TRBV7-9 with TRBJ2-3; D might be TRBD2 (6 bases). Trimming shortened V by 1 base and J by 5 bases, and 16 bases separated the two germline ends. The CDR3 is 16 residues long. CDR1 is SEHNR and CDR2 is FQNEAQ in the germline V gene (reference sequence). DNA of the CDR3: TGTGCCAGCAGCTTAGTCGGGGGACCTATGGGAGATACGCAGTATTTT. Translation gives CASSLVGGPMGDTQYF. The full variable domain, in which reference TRBV7-9 and TRBJ2-3 provide the parts outside the CDR3, is DTGVSQNPRHKITKRGQNVTFRCDPISEHNRLYWYRQTLGQGPEFLTYFQNEAQLEKSRLLSDRFSAERPKGSFSTLEIQRTEQGDSAMYLCASSLVGGPMGDTQYFGPGTRLTVL.

The chain couples TRBV5-1 to TRBJ2-1; no clear D. V was shortened by 0 bases and J by 6 bases, with 4 bases between the two germline ends. Germline loops: CDR1 SGHRS, CDR2 YFSETQ. The CDR3 runs to 12 residues. The CDR3 is CASSLAGNEQFF. The CDR3 DNA is TGCGCCAGCAGCTTGGCGGGCAATGAGCAGTTCTTC.

The chain combines TRBV4-3 with TRBJ2-6, with D possibly being TRBD2 (5 bases). V dropped 0 bases and J dropped 3 bases, with 9 bases sitting between them. Looked up from germline, CDR1 is LGHNA and CDR2 is YSLEER. This CDR3 has 16 residues. CDR3 in DNA: TGCGCCAGCAGCCAAGAGTCGGGGAGTGGGGCCAACGTCCTGACTTTC. This gives the protein CASSQESGSGANVLTF.

The chain links TRBV11-2 to TRBJ2-2; 9 nucleotides align to TRBD2. In germline, CDR1 is SGHAT, CDR2 FQNNGV. This CDR3 contains 15 residues. Germline trimming cut 3 bases from V and 6 bases from J; bases unmatched to any gene: 5. Here the CDR3 DNA reads TGTGCCAGCAGCTTGAGCGGGAGGAGGTCCGGGGAGCTGTTTTTT. It is translated as CASSLSGRRSGELFF.

The chain is built from TRBV27 and TRBJ1-1; D gene ambiguous. V was pared by 5 bases and J by 7 bases, with 17 bases between. This CDR3 contains 14 residues. The germline V gene encodes CDR1 MNHEY and CDR2 SMNVEV (reference sequence). This CDR3 reads CASSPLASGSEAFF. Here the CDR3 DNA reads TGTGCCAGCAGTCCCCTCGCATCGGGGAGTGAAGCTTTCTTT.

This clone appeared a single time. The chain combines TRBV28 with TRBJ2-2; D gene ambiguous. The V gene lost 2 bases and the J gene lost 6 bases, with 7 bases spanning the gap. This CDR3 is built from 13 residues. Per the germline V gene, CDR1 is MDHEN and CDR2 is SYDVKM. CDR3 coding DNA: TGTGCCAGCAGTTTAGGCATACCCGGGGAGCTGTTTTTT. It specifies CASSLGIPGELFF.

The chain employs TRBV5-1 and TRBJ2-1; TRBD2 aligns across 13 bases. The CDR3 is made up of 18 amino acids. Germline V gene data show CDR1 as SGHRS and CDR2 as YFSETQ. Germline trimming cut 4 bases from V and 7 bases from J; bases unmatched to any gene: 14. The CDR3 here is CASSPLWTSGSSGNEQFF. The CDR3 DNA reads TGCGCCAGCAGCCCTCTCTGGACTAGCGGGAGTTCGGGGAATGAGCAGTTCTTC. The full variable domain, in which reference TRBV5-1 and TRBJ2-1 provide the parts outside the CDR3, is KAGVTQTPRYLIKTRGQQVTLSCSPISGHRSVSWYQQTPGQGLQFLFEYFSETQRNKGNFPGRFSGRQFSNSRSEMNVSTLELGDSALYLCASSPLWTSGSSGNEQFFGPGTRLTVL.

This sequence joins TRBV28 and TRBJ1-1; 7 bases align to TRBD1. V lost 6 bases to trimming and J lost 10 bases; unmatched junction nucleotides: 14. This CDR3 region has 14 residues. Germline CDR1 MDHEN, CDR2 SYDVKM. CDR3 sequence: CASSRPGQYLRAFF. Written as DNA, the CDR3 is TGTGCCAGCAGCCGTCCGGGACAGTACCTGAGAGCTTTCTTT.

V usage is TRBV6-1 and J usage is TRBJ2-7; 9 bases line up with TRBD1. The CDR3 is made up of 15 amino acids. J was trimmed by 5 bases and V by 5 bases; bases with no gene match: 10. Per the germline V gene, CDR1 is MNHNS and CDR2 is SASEGT. In DNA form, the CDR3 reads TGTGCCAGCAGTAAATCCGGTACAGGGGGCCACGAGCAGTACTTC. Protein sequence: CASSKSGTGGHEQYF.

This clone showed up just a few times. V gene TRBV28 combines with J gene TRBJ1-5; D gene uncertain. V lost 7 bases and J lost 0, with 22 bases in between. This CDR3 contains 18 residues. Germline V gene data show CDR1 as MDHEN and CDR2 as SYDVKM. The CDR3 here is CASNKRIGVYSSNQPQHF. The CDR3, as DNA: TGTGCCAGCAACAAACGGATCGGGGTTTATAGTAGCAATCAGCCCCAGCATTTT.

The gene calls are TRBV6-5 and TRBJ1-2; the D gene is possibly TRBD1 (6 bases). V lost 5 bases and J lost 6, with 10 bases in between. The CDR3 extends over 12 amino acids. The V gene's germline CDR1 is MNHEY and CDR2 SVGAGI. As DNA, the CDR3 is TGTGCCAGCAGTCCCCGGACAGATGGCTACACCTTC. This translates into CASSPRTDGYTF.

The V and J genes are TRBV5-6 and TRBJ1-2, with D perhaps matching TRBD1 (6 bases). Looked up from germline, CDR1 is SGHDT and CDR2 is YYEEEE. Between the trimmed V and J ends, which lost 5 bases and 3 bases, there was a span of 11 bases. The CDR3 runs 13 residues. The CDR3 DNA sequence: TGTGCCAGCAGAACACAGGGATACTATGGCTACACCTTC. It specifies CASRTQGYYGYTF. Drawing the rest from reference TRBV5-6 and TRBJ1-2, the complete variable domain is DAGVTQSPTHLIKTRGQQVTLRCSPKSGHDTVSWYQQALGQGPQFIFQYYEEEERQRGNFPDRFSGHQFPNYSSELNVNALLLGDSALYLCASRTQGYYGYTFGSGTRLTVV.

This CDR3 reads CAWSGTHQPQHF. The CDR3 DNA is TGTGCCTGGAGTGGGACTCATCAGCCCCAGCATTTT. The chain employs TRBV30 and TRBJ1-5; D gene ambiguous. The V gene's germline CDR1 is GTSNPN and CDR2 SVGIG (reference sequence). This CDR3 contains 12 residues. V was shortened by 1 base and J by 5 bases, with 6 bases between the two germline ends.

The rearrangement links TRBV9 to TRBJ2-5, with TRBD1 matching 8 bases. The CDR3 spans 14 residues. Trimming removed 4 bases from V and 5 bases from J; junction bases left unmatched: 7. Germline V CDR1 and CDR2: SGDLS, YYNGEE. The CDR3 DNA reads as TGTGCCAGCAGCTCCGGACAGGGTAGGGAGACCCAGTACTTC. It specifies CASSSGQGRETQYF.

V usage is TRBV9 and J usage is TRBJ2-4, with 10 positions matching TRBD1. Trimming at V came to 0 bases and at J to 14 bases, leaving 8 bases not matched to a gene. This CDR3 comprises 14 residues. Per the germline V gene, CDR1 is SGDLS and CDR2 is YYNGEE. The CDR3 loop is CASSVDGSGQGKYF. The CDR3 DNA reads as TGTGCCAGCAGCGTAGATGGCTCGGGACAGGGGAAGTACTTC.

The rearrangement uses TRBV4-1 and TRBJ2-1; D unresolved. Germline V CDR1 and CDR2: MGHRA, YSYEKL. The length of the CDR3 is 11 residues. V gave up 5 bases and J gave up 4 bases, with 3 bases separating them. The CDR3 nucleotides are TGCGCCAGCAGCTCATACAATGAGCAGTTCTTC. This encodes CASSSYNEQFF.

This clone was recorded only once. The chain is built from TRBV14 and TRBJ2-7; TRBD1 agrees at 7 bases. Germline V gene sequence: CDR1 SGHDN, CDR2 FVKESK. Germline trimming cut 0 bases from V and 2 bases from J; bases unmatched to any gene: 1. The CDR3 length is 14 residues. DNA for the CDR3: TGTGCCAGCAGCCAAGACAGGGGGACCTACGAGCAGTACTTC. This translates into CASSQDRGTYEQYF. The entire variable domain, with the rest obtained from reference TRBV14 and TRBJ2-7, is as follows: EAGVTQFPSHSVIEKGQTVTLRCDPISGHDNLYWYRRVMGKEIKFLLHFVKESKQDESGMPNNRFLAERTGGTYSTLKVQPAELEDSGVYFCASSQDRGTYEQYFGPGTRLTVT.

V usage is TRBV6-5 and J usage is TRBJ2-7; TRBD1 matches at 8 bases. The V and J ends lost 5 bases and 4 bases, in that order; junction bases with no gene match: 7. This CDR3 has 14 amino acids. CDR1 MNHEY and CDR2 SVGAGI come from the germline V gene. CDR3 region: CASSTRQGRYEQYF. DNA for the CDR3: TGTGCCAGCAGTACCCGACAGGGGAGGTACGAGCAGTACTTC.

The rearrangement links TRBV30 to TRBJ2-7, with 7 nucleotides matching TRBD2. The CDR3 extends over 15 amino acids. V was pared by 1 base and J by 2 bases, with 8 bases of the junction left unmatched. The germline CDR1 and CDR2 sequences are GTSNPN and SVGIG (reference sequence). The CDR3 loop reads CAWSGQAGLAYEQYF. CDR3 nucleotide sequence: TGTGCCTGGAGTGGGCAAGCGGGGCTAGCCTACGAGCAGTACTTC.

The V call is TRBV6-5, the J call TRBJ2-2; TRBD2 matches at 11 bases. Looked up from germline, CDR1 is MNHEY and CDR2 is SVGAGI. The V gene end was trimmed by 2 bases and the J gene end by 5 bases; junction bases not matched to a gene: 4. The CDR3 is 16 amino acids. Written as DNA, the CDR3 is TGTGCCAGCAGTTACGTTAGCGGGAGGGGAACCGGGGAGCTGTTTTTT. This sequence encodes CASSYVSGRGTGELFF.

This clone was observed a single time. The chain uses TRBV7-2 and TRBJ2-7; D is ambiguous. Trimming stripped 2 bases from V and 1 base from J, with 3 bases between. The CDR3 is 12 amino acids. Germline V CDR1 and CDR2: SGHTA, FQGNSA. The CDR3 region has the DNA TGTGCCAGCAGCTTAACTTCCTACGAGCAGTACTTC. This gives the protein CASSLTSYEQYF. The variable domain in full, completed from reference TRBV7-2 and TRBJ2-7, reads GAGVSQSPSNKVTEKGKDVELRCDPISGHTALYWYRQSLGQGLEFLIYFQGNSAPDKSGLPSDRFSAERTGGSVSTLTIQRTQQEDSAVYLCASSLTSYEQYFGPGTRLTVT.

The rearrangement joins TRBV6-1 to TRBJ2-7, with D perhaps matching TRBD2 (6 bases). The germline CDR1 and CDR2 sequences are MNHNS and SASEGT. This CDR3 spans 16 amino acids. V lost 0 bases and J lost 0, with 12 bases in between. In nucleotides, the CDR3 is TGTGCCAGCAGTGAAGCGTCGGGGGATCCCTCCTACGAGCAGTACTTC. It is translated as CASSEASGDPSYEQYF.